The rows below give T cell receptor beta chains drawn from one sample of a study of blood T cell repertoires in COVID-19. Sequencing was performed with immunoSEQ multiplex PCR; in TCRdb, only in-frame clones are kept and a portion is missing. Among about 55,000 clones listed, more than 85% were seen once. Sequencing was done on a sample of peripheral blood. The receptors were sampled from a man aged 50-60 years with active COVID-19. Each CDR3 is given with its conserved first and last residue. Each record gives: CDR3 protein, CDR3 DNA, V gene, clone size, J gene, D gene. D genes are given only for firm matches. Size values are once, few and many counts, or a class for expanded clones, and some rows have none.

CASSLGSRGYSNQPQHF	TGTGCCAGCAGCTTAGGGTCTAGGGGATATAGCAATCAGCCCCAGCATTTT	TRBV7-8	-	TRBJ1-5	-
CASSLSRESQFF	TGTGCCAGCAGCTTATCAAGGGAGTCACAGTTCTTC	TRBV7-2	-	TRBJ2-1	-
CASSPSFWSMNTEAFF	TGTGCCAGCAGCCCTAGCTTCTGGAGTATGAACACTGAAGCTTTCTTT	TRBV3-1/TRBV3-2	-	TRBJ1-1	-
CASSSRTGRSSGANVLTF	TGCGCCAGCAGCTCCCGAACAGGGAGAAGCTCTGGGGCCAACGTCCTGACTTTC	TRBV5-1	-	TRBJ2-6	-
CASSRDRAYGYTF	TGCGCCAGCAGCCGGGACAGGGCCTATGGCTACACCTTC	TRBV5-1	-	TRBJ1-2	TRBD1
CASSQAGVDTQYF	TGTGCCAGCAGCCAGGCGGGAGTTGATACGCAGTATTTT	TRBV7-9	-	TRBJ2-3	TRBD2
CASSRDRGNSYEQYF	TGTGCCAGCAGCCGGGACAGGGGAAACTCCTACGAGCAGTACTTC	TRBV25-1	-	TRBJ2-7	TRBD1
CASSLTSGGYYNEQFF	TGTGCCAGCAGCTTGACTAGCGGGGGGTACTACAATGAGCAGTTCTTC	TRBV5-4	-	TRBJ2-1	TRBD2
CASSPTGFGNTIYF	TGCGCCAGCAGCCCGACAGGTTTTGGAAACACCATATATTTT	TRBV5-1	-	TRBJ1-3	-
CAWSATSLREQYF	TGTGCCTGGAGTGCGACTAGTCTTCGCGAGCAGTACTTC	TRBV30	-	TRBJ2-7	-
CASSLSGNSYEQYF	TGTGCCAGCAGCTTATCAGGAAATTCCTACGAGCAGTACTTC	TRBV5-4	-	TRBJ2-7	-
CASSWSGGNNSPLHF	TGTGCCAGCAGTTGGTCAGGGGGCAATAATTCACCCCTCCACTTT	TRBV2	-	TRBJ1-6	TRBD1
CASTVTGGTEAFF	TGTGCCAGCACCGTGACAGGGGGCACTGAAGCTTTCTTT	TRBV12-3/TRBV12-4	-	TRBJ1-1	TRBD1
CASEGLADNEQFF	TGTGCCAGCGAGGGACTAGCTGACAATGAGCAGTTCTTC	TRBV2	-	TRBJ2-1	TRBD2
CATSTPNSGNTIYF	TGTGCCACCAGTACTCCGAACTCTGGAAACACCATATATTTT	TRBV15	-	TRBJ1-3	-
CASSRGAPAFF	TGTGCCAGCAGCCGGGGGGCGCCGGCTTTCTTT	TRBV7-9	-	TRBJ1-1	-
CASSQAPGTGFSLLGSPLHF	TGCGCCAGCAGCCAAGCCCCCGGGACAGGGTTCTCATTGCTGGGTTCACCCCTCCACTTT	TRBV4-1	once	TRBJ1-6	TRBD1
CASSPPGTPNYGYTF	TGTGCCAGCAGCCCCCCCGGGACACCCAATTATGGCTACACCTTC	TRBV6-5	once	TRBJ1-2	-
CASSHRTGEQFF	TGTGCCAGCAGTCATCGGACAGGCGAGCAGTTCTTC	TRBV2	-	TRBJ2-1	TRBD1
CASSYSPGRTQPQHF	TGTGCCAGCAGTTACTCACCAGGGAGGACTCAGCCCCAGCATTTT	TRBV6-2/TRBV6-3	-	TRBJ1-5	-
CSASPSGTGSGYTF	TGCAGTGCTAGTCCCTCCGGGACAGGGTCAGGCTACACCTTC	TRBV20-1	-	TRBJ1-2	TRBD1
CASSYSSGYQETQYF	TGTGCCAGCAGTTACTCGTCAGGTTATCAAGAGACCCAGTACTTC	TRBV6-5	-	TRBJ2-5	-
CASSIRGQGANGYTF	TGTGCCAGTAGTATCCGCGGACAGGGGGCGAATGGCTACACCTTC	TRBV19	once	TRBJ1-2	TRBD1
CASSWGTGLTGELFF	TGTGCCAGCAGCTGGGGGACAGGACTCACCGGGGAGCTGTTTTTT	TRBV7-9	-	TRBJ2-2	TRBD1
CASSSHSRGTEAFF	TGTGCCAGCAGTTCTCATTCGAGGGGGACTGAAGCTTTCTTT	TRBV27	-	TRBJ1-1	-
CASSSYNSGNTIYF	TGTGCCAGCAGCTCTTACAACTCTGGAAACACCATATATTTT	TRBV7-2	-	TRBJ1-3	-
CASSLTKVAGGRETQYF	TGTGCCAGCAGTTTGACTAAGGTAGCGGGAGGGCGAGAGACCCAGTACTTC	TRBV27	-	TRBJ2-5	TRBD2
CASSIQGSRREQYF	TGTGCCAGTAGTATCCAGGGGTCCAGGCGCGAGCAGTACTTC	TRBV19	-	TRBJ2-7	-
CASSLQGGLGNQPQHF	TGTGCCAGCAGTTTGCAGGGTGGCCTCGGCAATCAGCCCCAGCATTTT	TRBV6-6	-	TRBJ1-5	-
CASSDSRRGRQFF	TGTGCCAGCAGTGATTCCCGGCGCGGGCGGCAGTTCTTC	TRBV25-1	-	TRBJ2-1	-
CASSFTSSMQDEQYF	TGTGCCAGCAGCTTCACTAGCAGTATGCAGGACGAGCAGTACTTC	TRBV7-9	-	TRBJ2-7	-
CALGQTSYEQYF	TGTGCCTTGGGACAAACCTCCTACGAGCAGTACTTC	TRBV30	-	TRBJ2-7	-
CASRRGPSSNQPQHF	TGTGCCAGCAGGCGGGGACCGTCTAGCAATCAGCCCCAGCATTTT	TRBV28	-	TRBJ1-5	-
CASSRGTVPNSPLHF	TGTGCCAGCAGCCGGGGGACTGTCCCTAATTCACCCCTCCACTTT	TRBV7-9	-	TRBJ1-6	-
CASSELRTGDGETQYF	TGTGCCAGCAGTGAATTGAGGACAGGGGACGGGGAGACCCAGTACTTC	TRBV2	-	TRBJ2-5	TRBD1
CASSPRGAFNTEAFF	TGTGCCAGCAGCCCCCGCGGGGCTTTCAACACTGAAGCTTTCTTT	TRBV11-2	-	TRBJ1-1	-
CASSFSGGAYNEQFF	TGTGCCAGCAGCTTTAGCGGGGGCGCCTACAATGAGCAGTTCTTC	TRBV7-2	-	TRBJ2-1	TRBD2
CASSSGTSGKNEQFF	TGTGCCAGCAGTTCCGGGACTAGCGGGAAGAATGAGCAGTTCTTC	TRBV27	-	TRBJ2-1	TRBD2
CSAPGSRASTDTQYF	TGCAGCGCTCCGGGGTCCCGCGCAAGCACAGATACGCAGTATTTT	TRBV29-1	-	TRBJ2-3	-
CASSSSGGEPNEQFF	TGTGCCAGCAGTTCCTCGGGGGGGGAACCAAACGAGCAGTTCTTC	TRBV6-2/TRBV6-3	once	TRBJ2-1	TRBD2
CASGGQRTGQTEAFF	TGTGCCAGCGGGGGACAAAGAACAGGGCAAACTGAAGCTTTCTTT	TRBV25-1	once	TRBJ1-1	-